Many counts were recorded for the clone carrying this T cell receptor beta chain. The TCR library protocol was used to attach unique molecular identifiers. These identifiers were attached to individual cDNA molecules. TCRdb re-analysed the 5' RACE reads in MiXCR, keeping a single row per CDR3 protein. The repertoire holds about 32,000 distinct CDR3 sequences, with about 9.9% as singletons. These data come from a study of early T cells in non-severe SARS-CoV-2 infection. The V segment lost 8 bases and the J segment 9 bases; nucleotides outside the gene matches: 14. This CDR3 comprises 14 residues. This sequence joins TRBV12-3 or TRBV12-4 and TRBJ2-3, with TRBD2 identical over 7 bases. Sequencing input: whole blood. This receptor was obtained from an adult who was a healthcare worker with PCR-confirmed SARS-CoV-2 infection or an uninfected control (not recorded which). CDR3 nucleotides: TGTGCCAGCGGCCGCCGGGACGGGGAGGGAACGCAGTATTTT. Protein sequence: CASGRRDGEGTQYF.